This TCR beta chain was sequenced for a study of early T cells in non-severe SARS-CoV-2 infection. Study as a whole: Sequenced material consisted of bulk RNA (from unsorted whole blood), and chains were unpaired.

cDNA molecules, individually, were tagged with unique molecular identifiers. TCRdb re-derived calls from the 5' RACE reads in MiXCR, one entry per CDR3 protein. The sample has 40,000 to 60,000 distinct CDR3 sequences; 6.2% are singletons. Germline-derived CDR1 and CDR2 are SEHNR and FQNEAQ (reference sequence). J lost 6 bases, V lost 5 bases, and 10 bases had no gene match. This CDR3 comprises 16 residues. This clonotype was sampled from an adult who was a healthcare worker with PCR-confirmed SARS-CoV-2 infection or an uninfected control (not recorded which). Specimen: whole blood, collected at baseline. The J gene is TRBJ2-2, the V gene TRBV7-9; 9 bases map to TRBD2. CDR3 sequence: CASSVSRLAAPGELFF. The CDR3, as DNA: TGTGCCAGCAGCGTATCAAGACTAGCGGCCCCCGGGGAGCTGTTTTTT.